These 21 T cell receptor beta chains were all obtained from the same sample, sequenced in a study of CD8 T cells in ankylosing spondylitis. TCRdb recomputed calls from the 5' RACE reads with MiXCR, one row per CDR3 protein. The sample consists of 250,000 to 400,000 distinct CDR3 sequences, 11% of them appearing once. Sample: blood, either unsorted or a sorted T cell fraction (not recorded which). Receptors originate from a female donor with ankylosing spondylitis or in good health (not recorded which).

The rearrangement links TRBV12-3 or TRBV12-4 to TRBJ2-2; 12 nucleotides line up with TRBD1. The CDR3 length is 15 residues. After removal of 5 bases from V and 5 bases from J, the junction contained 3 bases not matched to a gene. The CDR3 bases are TGTGCCAGCAGTAGGGACAGGGGGCTGACCGGGGAGCTGTTTTTT. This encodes CASSRDRGLTGELFF.

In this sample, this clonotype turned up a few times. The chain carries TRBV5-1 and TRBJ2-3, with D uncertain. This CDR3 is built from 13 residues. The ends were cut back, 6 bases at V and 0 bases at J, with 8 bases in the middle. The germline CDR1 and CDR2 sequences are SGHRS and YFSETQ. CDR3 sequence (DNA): TGCGCCAGCATAAACAGAAGCACAGATACGCAGTATTTT. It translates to CASINRSTDTQYF.

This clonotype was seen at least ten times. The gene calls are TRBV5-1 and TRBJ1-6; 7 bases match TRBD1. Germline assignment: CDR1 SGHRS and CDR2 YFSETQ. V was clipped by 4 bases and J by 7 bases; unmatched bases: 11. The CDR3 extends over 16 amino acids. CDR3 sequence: CASSEIGTAGNSPLHF. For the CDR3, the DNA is TGCGCCAGCAGCGAGATTGGGACAGCAGGGAATTCACCCCTCCACTTT.

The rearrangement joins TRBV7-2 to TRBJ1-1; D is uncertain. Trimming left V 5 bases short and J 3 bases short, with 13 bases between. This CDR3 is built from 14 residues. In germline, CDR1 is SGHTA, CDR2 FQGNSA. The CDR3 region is CASSTRPGDTEAFF. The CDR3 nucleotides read TGTGCCAGCAGCACCCGTCCCGGAGACACTGAAGCTTTCTTT.

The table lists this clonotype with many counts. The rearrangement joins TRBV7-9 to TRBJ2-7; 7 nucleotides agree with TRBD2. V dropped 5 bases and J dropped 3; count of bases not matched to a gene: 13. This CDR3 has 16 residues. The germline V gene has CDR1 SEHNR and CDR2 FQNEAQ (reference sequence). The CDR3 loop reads CASSRGDDVIFYEQYF. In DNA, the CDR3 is TGTGCCAGCAGCCGGGGGGATGATGTGATCTTCTACGAGCAGTACTTC.

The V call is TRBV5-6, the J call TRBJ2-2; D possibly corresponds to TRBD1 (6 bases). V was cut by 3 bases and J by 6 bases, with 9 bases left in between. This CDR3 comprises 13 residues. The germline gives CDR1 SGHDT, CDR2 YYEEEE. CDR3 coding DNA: TGTGCCAGCAGCTACCAGGGGCCCGGGGAGCTGTTTTTT. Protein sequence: CASSYQGPGELFF.

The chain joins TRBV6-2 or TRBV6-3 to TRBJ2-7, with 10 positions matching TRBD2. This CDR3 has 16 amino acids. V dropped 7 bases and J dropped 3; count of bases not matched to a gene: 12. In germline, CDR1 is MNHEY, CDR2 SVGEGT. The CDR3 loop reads CASTAWTSGTDYEQYF. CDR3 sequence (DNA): TGTGCCAGCACTGCGTGGACTAGCGGCACCGACTACGAGCAGTACTTC.

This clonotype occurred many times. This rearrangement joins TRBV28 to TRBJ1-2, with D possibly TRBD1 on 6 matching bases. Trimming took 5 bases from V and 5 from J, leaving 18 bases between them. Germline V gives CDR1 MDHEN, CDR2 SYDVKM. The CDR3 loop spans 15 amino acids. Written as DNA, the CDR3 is TGTGCCAGCAGTCCCTACAGGGTAATTATGTATGGCTACACCTTC. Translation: CASSPYRVIMYGYTF.

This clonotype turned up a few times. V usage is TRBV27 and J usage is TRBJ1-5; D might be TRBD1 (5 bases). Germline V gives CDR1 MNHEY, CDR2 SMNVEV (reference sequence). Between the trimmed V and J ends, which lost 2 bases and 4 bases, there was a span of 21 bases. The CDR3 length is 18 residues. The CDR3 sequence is CASSLRGGRPLGNQPQHF. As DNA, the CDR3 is TGTGCCAGCAGTTTACGGGGGGGACGGCCCTTGGGGAATCAGCCCCAGCATTTT.

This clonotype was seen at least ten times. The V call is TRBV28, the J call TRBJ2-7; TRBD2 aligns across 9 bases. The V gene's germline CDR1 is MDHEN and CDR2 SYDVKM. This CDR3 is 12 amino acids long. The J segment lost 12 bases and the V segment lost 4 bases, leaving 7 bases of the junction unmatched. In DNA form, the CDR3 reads TGTGCCAGCAGTTCTCCCAGCGGGAGGCGGTACTTC. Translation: CASSSPSGRRYF.

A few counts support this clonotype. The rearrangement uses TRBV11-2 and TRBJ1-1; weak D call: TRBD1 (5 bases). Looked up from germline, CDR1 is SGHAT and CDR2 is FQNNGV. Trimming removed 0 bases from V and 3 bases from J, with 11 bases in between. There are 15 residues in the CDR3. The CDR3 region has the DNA TGTGCCAGCAGCTTAGAGGGCCCAGGGTACACTGAAGCTTTCTTT. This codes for CASSLEGPGYTEAFF.

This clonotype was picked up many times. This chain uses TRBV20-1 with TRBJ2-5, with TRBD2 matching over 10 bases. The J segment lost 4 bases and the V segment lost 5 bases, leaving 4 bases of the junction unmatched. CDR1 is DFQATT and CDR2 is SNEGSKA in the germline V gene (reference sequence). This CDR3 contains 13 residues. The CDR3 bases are TGCAGTGCTTTAGCGGGAGGCACAGAGACCCAGTACTTC. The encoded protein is CSALAGGTETQYF.

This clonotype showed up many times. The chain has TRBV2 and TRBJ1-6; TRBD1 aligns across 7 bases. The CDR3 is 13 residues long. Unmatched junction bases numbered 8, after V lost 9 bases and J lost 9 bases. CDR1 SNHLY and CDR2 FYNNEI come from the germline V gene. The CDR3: CASLTGRGSPLHF. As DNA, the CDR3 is TGTGCCAGTTTGACAGGGCGAGGTTCACCCCTCCACTTT.

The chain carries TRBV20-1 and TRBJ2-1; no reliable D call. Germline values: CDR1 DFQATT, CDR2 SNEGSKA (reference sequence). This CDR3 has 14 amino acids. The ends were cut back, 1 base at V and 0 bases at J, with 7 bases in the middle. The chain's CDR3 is CSARGVSSYNEQFF. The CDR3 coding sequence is TGCAGTGCTAGAGGGGTAAGCTCCTACAATGAGCAGTTCTTC.

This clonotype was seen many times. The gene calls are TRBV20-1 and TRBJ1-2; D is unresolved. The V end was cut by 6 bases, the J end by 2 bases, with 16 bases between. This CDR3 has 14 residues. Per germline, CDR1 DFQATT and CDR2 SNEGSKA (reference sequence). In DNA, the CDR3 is TGCAGTGCACGTCGAGCTGATTTAAACTATGGCTACACCTTC. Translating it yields CSARRADLNYGYTF.

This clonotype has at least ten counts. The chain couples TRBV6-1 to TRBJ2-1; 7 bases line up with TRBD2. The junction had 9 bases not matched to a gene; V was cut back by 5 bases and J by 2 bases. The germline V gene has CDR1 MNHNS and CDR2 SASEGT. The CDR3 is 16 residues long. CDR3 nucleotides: TGTGCCAGCAGTCGGCCCTCTAGCGGACCCTACAATGAGCAGTTCTTC. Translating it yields CASSRPSSGPYNEQFF.

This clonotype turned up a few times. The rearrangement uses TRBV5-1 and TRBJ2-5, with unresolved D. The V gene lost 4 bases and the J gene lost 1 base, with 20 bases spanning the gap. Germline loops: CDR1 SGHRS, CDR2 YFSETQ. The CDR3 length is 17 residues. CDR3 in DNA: TGCGCCAGCAGCCGGAACCCACTCCTGGCAGCCCAAGAGACCCAGTACTTC. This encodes CASSRNPLLAAQETQYF.

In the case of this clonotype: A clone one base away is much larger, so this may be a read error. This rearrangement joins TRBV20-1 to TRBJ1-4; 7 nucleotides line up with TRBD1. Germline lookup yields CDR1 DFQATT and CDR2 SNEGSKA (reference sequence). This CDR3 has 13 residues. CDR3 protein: CSARQGGGENLFF. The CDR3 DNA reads TGCAGTGCTCGACAGGGAGGGGGTGAAAATCTGTTTTTT.

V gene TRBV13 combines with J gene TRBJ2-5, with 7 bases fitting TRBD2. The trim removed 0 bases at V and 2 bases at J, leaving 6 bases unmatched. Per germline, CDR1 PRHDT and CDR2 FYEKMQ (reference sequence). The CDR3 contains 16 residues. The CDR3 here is CASSLGGRRLQETQYF. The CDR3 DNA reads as TGTGCCAGCAGCTTAGGCGGGAGGCGTCTTCAAGAGACCCAGTACTTC.

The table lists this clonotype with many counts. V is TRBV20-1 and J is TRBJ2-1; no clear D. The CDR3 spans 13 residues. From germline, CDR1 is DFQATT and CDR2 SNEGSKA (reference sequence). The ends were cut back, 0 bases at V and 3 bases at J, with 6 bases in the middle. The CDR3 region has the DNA TGCAGTGCTAGAGAGGTTCTCTACAATGAGCAGTTCTTC. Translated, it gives CSAREVLYNEQFF.

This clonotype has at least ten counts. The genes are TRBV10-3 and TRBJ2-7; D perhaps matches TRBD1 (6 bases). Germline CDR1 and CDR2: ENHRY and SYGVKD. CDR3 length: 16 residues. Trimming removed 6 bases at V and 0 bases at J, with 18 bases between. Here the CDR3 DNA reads TGTGCCATCAGCGACCGGGGACATAAGAGCTCCTACGAGCAGTACTTC. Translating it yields CAISDRGHKSSYEQYF.